This entry lists 3 T cell receptor beta chains sequenced from one sample in a study of control samples from healthy donors and cancer patients. Repertoires were generated with immunoSEQ multiplex PCR, while TCRdb's copy carries only in-frame clones and drops some. The table lists about 120,000 clones, around 94% of them singletons, with around 0.52% in the top ten. The specimen sequenced was PBMCs. Source of these receptors: a man older than 75 with head and neck cancer.

This clone has a single count. The J gene is TRBJ2-3, the V gene TRBV5-1; TRBD2 might be the D (7 bases). This CDR3 comprises 15 residues. Per germline, CDR1 SGHRS and CDR2 YFSETQ. Trimming pared 4 bases from V and 5 bases from J, leaving 17 bases between. CDR3 region: CASSPGGPSQDTQYF. The CDR3, as DNA: TGCGCCAGCAGCCCGGGGGGCCCTTCACAAGATACGCAGTATTTT.

The V gene is TRBV5-4, the J gene TRBJ2-3; no clear D. Germline V gene data show CDR1 as SGHNT and CDR2 as YYREEE (reference sequence). V was cut by 4 bases and J by 4 bases, with 10 bases left in between. The CDR3 contains 13 residues. The CDR3 protein is CASSHQGPDTQYF. In DNA form, the CDR3 reads TGTGCCAGCAGCCACCAAGGCCCAGATACGCAGTATTTT.

This clone has a single count. This chain connects TRBV5-6 to TRBJ2-2; D may be TRBD1 (6 bases). This CDR3 has 14 residues. Trimming left V 5 bases short and J 1 base short, with 9 bases between. From germline, CDR1 is SGHDT and CDR2 YYEEEE. The CDR3 DNA reads as TGTGCCAGCAGAAACAGGGAGAACACCGGGGAGCTGTTTTTT. This gives the protein CASRNRENTGELFF.